A single sample is the source of the 26 T cell receptor beta chains below, sequenced in a study of post-analysis software for immune sequencing data. The antigens these receptors bind are not known. General study results and limits: Controls had lower frequencies than patients of 4 or 5 TRBV segments, which included TRBV5-6, TRBV5-1 and TRBV20-1.

The TCR beta cDNA libraries carried unique molecular identifiers. Via MiXCR, TCRdb re-called the PCR reads, giving one row per CDR3 protein. The sample lists 550,000 to 700,000 distinct CDR3 sequences, 44% seen once, with over 1.5% in the top ten. The sample consisted of blood. The receptors were sampled from a girl aged 10-17 years with multiple sclerosis.

The J gene is TRBJ1-5, the V gene TRBV6-2 or TRBV6-3; 10 nucleotides match TRBD1. Trimming cost V 6 bases and J 11 bases; bases outside gene matches: 10. CDR1 and CDR2 from the germline V gene are MNHEY and SVGEGT. The CDR3 sequence is 14 residues long. CDR3 in DNA: TGTGCCAGCAGGGGGACAGGGGTTTTGTCAGCCCAGCATTTT. Translating gives CASRGTGVLSAQHF.

The chain employs TRBV13 and TRBJ2-7; TRBD2 is a possible D gene (5 bases). Per germline, CDR1 PRHDT and CDR2 FYEKMQ (reference sequence). With 7 bases removed from V and 5 bases from J, the gap between germline ends came to 21 bases. There are 15 residues in the CDR3. The CDR3 region has the DNA TGTGCCAGCACCTCAGAGTGGGGAGCGGCGGACGAGCAGTACTTC. It translates to CASTSEWGAADEQYF.

V usage is TRBV5-1 and J usage is TRBJ1-2; D call uncertain. Germline CDR1 reads SGHRS; CDR2 reads YFSETQ. V lost 0 bases, J lost 2 bases, and 8 bases lay in between. The CDR3 extends over 14 amino acids. The DNA of the CDR3 is TGCGCCAGCAGCTTGGTGGATTTGAACTATGGCTACACCTTC. It encodes CASSLVDLNYGYTF.

This chain links TRBV5-5 with TRBJ2-7; tentatively, D is TRBD2 (6 bases). Germline loops: CDR1 SGHKS, CDR2 YYEKEE (reference sequence). This CDR3 has 14 residues. The ends were cut back, 3 bases at V and 4 bases at J, with 14 bases in the middle. CDR3 sequence reads: CASSSSGVGYEQYF. DNA of the CDR3: TGTGCCAGCAGCTCTTCGGGGGTAGGTTACGAGCAGTACTTC.

V and J are TRBV27 and TRBJ2-7; D ambiguous. Germline CDR1 and CDR2: MNHEY and SMNVEV (reference sequence). The CDR3 covers 14 residues. V gave up 7 bases and J gave up 2 bases, with 15 bases separating them. The DNA of the CDR3 is TGTGCCAGCACCTACATGCCGGGCCCCTACGAGCAGTACTTC. This translates into CASTYMPGPYEQYF.

The rearrangement links TRBV27 to TRBJ1-1, with no clear D. V dropped 6 bases and J dropped 10 bases, with 15 bases sitting between them. The CDR3 spans 12 residues. The germline gives CDR1 MNHEY, CDR2 SMNVEV (reference sequence). CDR3 residues: CASSPSPHRAFF. The DNA of the CDR3 is TGTGCCAGCAGCCCATCCCCTCACAGAGCTTTCTTT.

The V gene is TRBV28, the J gene TRBJ1-2; tentative D call: TRBD1 (5 bases). Between the trimmed V and J ends, which lost 6 bases and 4 bases, there was a span of 18 bases. The length of the CDR3 is 15 residues. Per germline, CDR1 MDHEN and CDR2 SYDVKM. This chain's CDR3 is CASRPPGRRTYGYTF. CDR3 nucleotide sequence: TGTGCCAGCAGACCTCCGGGACGCCGGACCTATGGCTACACCTTC.

The sample holds a few counts of this clonotype. The chain uses TRBV29-1 and TRBJ1-2, with D tentatively TRBD1 (5 bases). Germline V gives CDR1 SQVTM, CDR2 ANQGSEA. This CDR3 comprises 13 residues. V gave up 7 bases and J gave up 0 bases, with 12 bases separating them. The CDR3 DNA sequence: TGCAGCGCTTCGGGGGTCCCTAACTATGGCTACACCTTC. This gives the protein CSASGVPNYGYTF.

This clonotype was counted only a few times. The V call is TRBV7-8, the J call TRBJ2-5; TRBD2 is a possible D gene (7 bases). Germline V lookup: CDR1 SGHVS, CDR2 FQNEAQ. The CDR3 runs to 14 residues. The germline V and J ends were trimmed by 7 bases and 7 bases, with 19 bases remaining between them. In DNA, the CDR3 is TGTGCCAGCACCGCGAGGGGGGGACGTGGGACCCAGTACTTC. The encoded protein is CASTARGGRGTQYF. The variable domain in full, with the rest retrieved from reference TRBV7-8 and TRBJ2-5, is GAGVSQSPRYKVAKRGQDVALRCDPISGHVSLFWYQQALGQGPEFLTYFQNEAQLDKSGLPSDRFFAERPEGSVSTLKIQRTQQEDSAVYLCASTARGGRGTQYFGPGTRLLVL.

V usage is TRBV29-1 and J usage is TRBJ1-1; weak D call: TRBD1 (5 bases). Trimming cost V 4 bases and J 0 bases, with 9 bases left between them. This CDR3 has 13 residues. Per the germline V gene, CDR1 is SQVTM and CDR2 is ANQGSEA. The CDR3 nucleotides are TGCAGCGTTGCAGGGAAGATGAACACTGAAGCTTTCTTT. Protein sequence: CSVAGKMNTEAFF.

The CDR3 protein is CASARSSSYTF. The CDR3 DNA follows: TGTGCCAGTGCCAGAAGCAGTAGCTACACCTTC. This chain joins TRBV25-1 and TRBJ1-2; the D is unclear. The CDR3 contains 11 residues. Germline-derived CDR1 and CDR2 are MGHDK and SYGVNS. Deletions cut 9 bases from V and 9 bases from J, with 14 bases between.

This chain joins TRBV9 and TRBJ2-1; D is tentatively TRBD1 or TRBD2 (5 bases each). Germline V CDR1 and CDR2: SGDLS, YYNGEE. The CDR3 sequence is 16 residues long. V was cut by 0 bases and J by 0 bases, with 10 bases left in between. CDR3 sequence (DNA): TGTGCCAGCAGCGTAGTTTGGGGGAGCTCCTACAATGAGCAGTTCTTC. Its translation: CASSVVWGSSYNEQFF.

The J gene is TRBJ2-1, the V gene TRBV20-1, with 7 nucleotides matching TRBD1. Germline CDR1 DFQATT, CDR2 SNEGSKA (reference sequence). The CDR3 length is 17 residues. The V gene end was trimmed by 5 bases and the J gene end by 3 bases; junction bases not matched to a gene: 16. Written as DNA, the CDR3 is TGCAGTGCTCCATTGGGGTGGACAGGAGGATACTACAATGAGCAGTTCTTC. It yields the protein CSAPLGWTGGYYNEQFF.

This clonotype was detected only a few times. The V call is TRBV7-9, the J call TRBJ2-3; 8 bases map to TRBD1. Germline V lookup: CDR1 SEHNR, CDR2 FQNEAQ (reference sequence). CDR3 size: 16 residues. The V gene end was trimmed by 5 bases and the J gene end by 1 base; junction bases not matched to a gene: 8. CDR3 loop: CASSLTGEEGTDTQYF. The CDR3 region has the DNA TGTGCCAGCAGCCTGACAGGGGAAGAAGGCACAGATACGCAGTATTTT.

V is TRBV20-1 and J is TRBJ1-4; 11 bases match TRBD1. The J segment lost 5 bases and the V segment lost 0 bases, leaving 2 bases of the junction unmatched. CDR1 is DFQATT and CDR2 is SNEGSKA in the germline V gene (reference sequence). The CDR3 covers 15 residues. The CDR3 bases are TGCAGTGCTAGAGAGGGGACAGGGGGAAATGAAAAACTGTTTTTT. Its protein is CSAREGTGGNEKLFF.

This clonotype was seen a handful of times. The chain uses TRBV29-1 and TRBJ2-3, with 7 bases matching TRBD1. CDR1 and CDR2 from the germline V gene are SQVTM and ANQGSEA. This CDR3 is 13 amino acids long. The ends lost 6 bases at V and 2 bases at J; junction bases unmatched: 5. CDR3 DNA: TGCAGCGTCCGCGGACAGGTCACAGATACGCAGTATTTT. Amino acids: CSVRGQVTDTQYF.

The rearrangement joins TRBV12-3 or TRBV12-4 to TRBJ2-3, with D possibly being TRBD1 (5 bases). The CDR3 is made up of 14 amino acids. V was trimmed by 6 bases and J by 2 bases, leaving 12 bases between them. CDR3 DNA: TGTGCCAGCAGGCCTGCAGGGAACACAGATACGCAGTATTTT. Its translation: CASRPAGNTDTQYF.

This clonotype was observed a few times. The CDR3 nucleotides are TGTGCCATCAGTGGGGTAGCGGGAGTGCGTTATGAGCAGTTCTTC. This encodes CAISGVAGVRYEQFF. The chain has TRBV10-3 and TRBJ2-1; 9 positions match TRBD2. The CDR3 length is 15 residues. Germline V CDR1 and CDR2: ENHRY, SYGVKD. V shed 4 bases and J 8 bases; nucleotides not matched to a gene: 9.

The rearrangement links TRBV12-3 or TRBV12-4 to TRBJ2-3; D gene uncertain. V was cut by 3 bases and J by 2 bases, with 15 bases left in between. The CDR3 is 16 residues long. The DNA of the CDR3 is TGTGCCAGCAGTTTCGGTCGTCTCCTCGTCACAGATACGCAGTATTTT. Translation: CASSFGRLLVTDTQYF.

This clonotype was found a few times. The J gene is TRBJ1-2, the V gene TRBV12-3 or TRBV12-4, with D tentatively TRBD1 (6 bases). Trimming pared 6 bases from V and 8 bases from J, leaving 10 bases between. The CDR3 sequence is 11 residues long. This CDR3 is CASSPGGGYTF. CDR3 DNA: TGTGCCAGCAGCCCCGGGGGCGGCTACACCTTC.

This clonotype was counted only a few times. The J gene is TRBJ2-1, the V gene TRBV10-3, with D possibly being TRBD2 (5 bases). CDR3 size: 15 residues. Germline assignment: CDR1 ENHRY and CDR2 SYGVKD. The ends were cut back, 3 bases at V and 3 bases at J, with 12 bases in the middle. CDR3 coding DNA: TGTGCCATCAGTGATTCAGCGGACCACTACAATGAGCAGTTCTTC. Protein sequence: CAISDSADHYNEQFF.

This clonotype was observed a single time. No conserved phenylalanine or tryptophan is present at the end of the CDR3, so a read error is the likely explanation. The V gene is TRBV15, the J gene TRBJ2-3; perhaps TRBD2 as D (6 bases). V lost 3 bases and J lost 6, with 7 bases in between. The CDR3 has 12 amino acids. Germline V gene lookup returns CDR1 LNHNV and CDR2 YYDKDF (reference sequence). The CDR3, as DNA: TGTGCCACCAGCAGTCGGGGGGATACGCAGTATCTT. This translates into CATSSRGDTQYL.

The V gene is TRBV20-1, the J gene TRBJ2-1; 14 nucleotides match TRBD2. The CDR3 is made up of 17 amino acids. J was trimmed by 0 bases and V by 5 bases; bases with no gene match: 6. CDR1 is DFQATT, CDR2 SNEGSKA, per germline (reference sequence). CDR3 amino acids: CSASGTSGGASYNEQFF. The CDR3 DNA reads as TGCAGTGCTTCCGGGACTAGCGGGGGAGCCTCCTACAATGAGCAGTTCTTC.

The V gene is TRBV12-3 or TRBV12-4, the J gene TRBJ1-2, with D possibly matching TRBD1 (6 bases). The V end lost 3 bases, the J end lost 8 bases, and 16 bases lay between the germline ends. The CDR3 totals 14 residues. CDR3 sequence: CASSLVAPGEGYTF. The DNA for the CDR3 is TGTGCCAGCAGTTTGGTCGCGCCAGGGGAAGGCTACACCTTC.

This clonotype appeared a few times. The CDR3 nucleotides read TGTGCCAGCAGCTTATATCCGGGAGCGGAAGAGACCCAGTACTTC. Its translation is CASSLYPGAEETQYF. This chain connects TRBV7-2 to TRBJ2-5, with D possibly matching TRBD2 (6 bases). The CDR3 totals 15 residues. Germline V lookup: CDR1 SGHTA, CDR2 FQGNSA. Trimming took off 2 bases at V and 3 bases at J, with 13 bases between the two ends.

The CDR3 bases are TGTGCCAGCAGTTTAGAGGGGACAGGGAGGGAGCAGTACTTC. Translation: CASSLEGTGREQYF. This chain links TRBV12-3 or TRBV12-4 with TRBJ2-7, with TRBD1 matching 9 bases. V gave up 1 base and J gave up 7 bases; unmatched junction bases: 5. This CDR3 region has 14 residues.